The source of this T cell receptor (beta chain) is a study of blood T cell repertoires in COVID-19. The CDR3 is made up of 13 amino acids. CDR1 and CDR2 (germline): LGHDT, YNNKEL (reference sequence). The V and J ends lost 4 bases and 3 bases respectively, with 10 bases between them. Using immunoSEQ multiplex PCR, the repertoire was profiled, and TCRdb retains in-frame clones only, with some absent. Of 60,000 to 85,000 clones detected, about four fifths appear once; the ten largest clones hold about 6%. The sequenced sample was peripheral blood. This receptor was identified in a woman aged 55-70 years with acute or convalescent COVID-19. This chain joins TRBV3-1 (or the pseudogene TRBV3-2) and TRBJ2-7; D may be TRBD1 (6 bases). DNA for the CDR3: TGTGCCAGCAGCCTTGTCAGGGGCTACGAGCAGTACTTC. Its translation is CASSLVRGYEQYF.